This T cell receptor (beta chain) was identified during a study of cytomegalovirus exposure and HLA in healthy donors. Notes on the study in general: V- and J-gene trimming in TCR beta was tied to a missense DCLRE1C variant by an analysis performed later. Both high specificity and high sensitivity reportedly marked the classifier's diagnosis of cytomegalovirus status. Later analysis identified about 17,000 TCR beta sequences associated with HLA alleles, using a false discovery rate threshold of 0.05.

As regards this clone: Its specificity is unknown.

The V end was cut by 0 bases, the J end by 0 bases, with 10 bases between. Looked up from germline, CDR1 is SGHRS and CDR2 is YFSETQ. This CDR3 has 16 amino acids. PCR primers comprised 60 Vbeta and 13 Jbeta primers. TCRdb's copy holds only in-frame clones and misses some; the assay was immunoSEQ multiplex PCR. The data contain approximately 100,000 clones, around four fifths of them singletons. The clonotype was recovered from a woman aged 40 to 55 in good health and CMV-seropositive. The V and J genes are TRBV5-1 and TRBJ2-1, with no clear D. The sequenced material came from PBMCs. The CDR3 DNA reads TGCGCCAGCAGCTTGGACGCCCCTACCTCCTACAATGAGCAGTTCTTC. The encoded protein is CASSLDAPTSYNEQFF.